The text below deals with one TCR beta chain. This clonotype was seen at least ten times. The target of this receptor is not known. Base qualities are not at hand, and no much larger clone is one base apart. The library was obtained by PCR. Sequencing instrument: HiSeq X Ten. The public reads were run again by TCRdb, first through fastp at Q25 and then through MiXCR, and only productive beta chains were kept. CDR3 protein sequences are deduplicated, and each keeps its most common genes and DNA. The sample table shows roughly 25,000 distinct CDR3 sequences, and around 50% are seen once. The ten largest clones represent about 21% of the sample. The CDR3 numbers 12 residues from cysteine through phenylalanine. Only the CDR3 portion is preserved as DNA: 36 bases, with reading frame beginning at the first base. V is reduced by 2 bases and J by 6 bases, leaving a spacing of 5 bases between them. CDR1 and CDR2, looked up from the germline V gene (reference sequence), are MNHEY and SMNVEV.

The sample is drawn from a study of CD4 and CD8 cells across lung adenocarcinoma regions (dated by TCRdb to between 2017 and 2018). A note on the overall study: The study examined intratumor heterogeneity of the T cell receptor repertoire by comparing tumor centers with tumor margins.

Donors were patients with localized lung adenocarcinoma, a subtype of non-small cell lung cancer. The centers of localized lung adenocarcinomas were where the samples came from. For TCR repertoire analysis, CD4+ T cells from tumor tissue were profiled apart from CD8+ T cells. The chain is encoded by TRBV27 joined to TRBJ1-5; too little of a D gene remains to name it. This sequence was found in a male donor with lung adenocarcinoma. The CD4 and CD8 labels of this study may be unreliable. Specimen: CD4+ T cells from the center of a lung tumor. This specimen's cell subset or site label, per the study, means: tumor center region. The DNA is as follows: TGTGCCAGCAGTTTACAAGGTCAGCCCCAGCATTTT. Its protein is CASSLQGQPQHF.